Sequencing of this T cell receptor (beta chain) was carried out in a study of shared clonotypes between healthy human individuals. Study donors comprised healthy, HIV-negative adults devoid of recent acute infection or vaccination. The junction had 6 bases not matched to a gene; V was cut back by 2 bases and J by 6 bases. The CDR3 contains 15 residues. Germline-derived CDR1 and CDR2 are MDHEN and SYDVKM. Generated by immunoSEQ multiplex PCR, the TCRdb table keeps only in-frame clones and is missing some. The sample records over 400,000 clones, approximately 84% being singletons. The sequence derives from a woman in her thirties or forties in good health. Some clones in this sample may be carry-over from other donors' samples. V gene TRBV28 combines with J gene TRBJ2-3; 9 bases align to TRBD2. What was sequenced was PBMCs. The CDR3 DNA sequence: TGTGCCAGCAGTTTAGGTAGCGGGAGTTACGATACGCAGTATTTT. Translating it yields CASSLGSGSYDTQYF.